Below, 26 T cell receptor beta chains from the same sample are listed, as sequenced in a study of blood T cell repertoires in COVID-19. Assay: immunoSEQ multiplex PCR; the TCRdb copy retains only in-frame clones and omits some. The sample yields 250,000 to 350,000 clones, about 85% seen once. The sequenced sample consisted of peripheral blood. The receptors derive from a woman in her forties or fifties who had recovered from COVID-19.

The chain links TRBV18 to TRBJ2-1, with D possibly matching TRBD2 (6 bases). The CDR3 loop spans 15 amino acids. Germline V CDR1 and CDR2: KGHSH, LQKENI. V gave up 0 bases and J gave up 8 bases, with 14 bases separating them. The DNA for the CDR3 is TGTGCCAGCTCACCACCGACTAGAACAAGAGATGAGCAGTTCTTC. It yields the protein CASSPPTRTRDEQFF.

The J gene is TRBJ2-1, the V gene TRBV27; D unclear. CDR1 MNHEY and CDR2 SMNVEV come from the germline V gene (reference sequence). V was clipped by 2 bases and J by 3 bases, with 11 bases between them. The CDR3 is 15 residues long. The CDR3 DNA reads as TGTGCCAGCAGTTTAGGCCCGGCTAGCTACAATGAGCAGTTCTTC. It translates to CASSLGPASYNEQFF.

This clone has just a few counts. This sequence joins TRBV2 and TRBJ1-1; D gene uncertain. Trimming took off 7 bases at V and 1 base at J, with 13 bases between the two ends. Per the germline V gene, CDR1 is SNHLY and CDR2 is FYNNEI. This CDR3 contains 14 residues. CDR3 nucleotides: TGTGCCAGCACCGCGGCGTCCTGGAACACTGAAGCTTTCTTT. Translating it yields CASTAASWNTEAFF. The variable domain in full, with the rest retrieved from reference TRBV2 and TRBJ1-1, is EPEVTQTPSHQVTQMGQEVILRCVPISNHLYFYWYRQILGQKVEFLVSFYNNEISEKSEIFDDQFSVERPDGSNFTLKIRSTKLEDSAMYFCASTAASWNTEAFFGQGTRLTVV.

This clone has only one observation. The chain is built from TRBV6-2 or TRBV6-3 and TRBJ2-2; 8 bases line up with TRBD2. The CDR3 contains 16 residues. Trimming at V came to 8 bases and at J to 5 bases, leaving 13 bases not matched to a gene. CDR1 MNHEY and CDR2 SVGEGT come from the germline V gene. The CDR3 loop reads CASRRRGGLPTGELFF. The CDR3 bases are TGTGCCAGCCGCCGCCGGGGGGGCCTTCCAACCGGGGAGCTGTTTTTT.

V gene TRBV7-2 combines with J gene TRBJ1-5; possible D gene TRBD1, 6 bases. CDR1 SGHTA and CDR2 FQGNSA come from the germline V gene. V was cut by 5 bases and J by 0 bases, with 11 bases left in between. The CDR3 is made up of 15 amino acids. The DNA of the CDR3 is TGTGCCAGCAGCCAGCAGGGGCTTAGCAATCAGCCCCAGCATTTT. Translation gives CASSQQGLSNQPQHF.

This clone was recorded a few times. This chain joins TRBV7-2 and TRBJ1-1; tentatively, D is TRBD1 (6 bases). The ends were cut back, 2 bases at V and 5 bases at J, with 15 bases in the middle. Per the germline V gene, CDR1 is SGHTA and CDR2 is FQGNSA. This CDR3 has 15 residues. CDR3 in amino acids: CASSLLGQGITEAFF. For the CDR3, the DNA is TGTGCCAGCAGCTTATTAGGGCAGGGGATTACTGAAGCTTTCTTT.

This chain uses TRBV28 with TRBJ2-3; 7 positions agree with TRBD1. Germline lookup yields CDR1 MDHEN and CDR2 SYDVKM. V shed 5 bases and J 4 bases; nucleotides not matched to a gene: 12. This CDR3 contains 16 residues. CDR3 DNA: TGTGCCAGCAGTCCCGGGACAGACGACGTGGCAGATACGCAGTATTTT. Its protein is CASSPGTDDVADTQYF.

The chain couples TRBV7-2 to TRBJ2-1; D unclear. The CDR3 runs 13 residues. Between the trimmed V and J ends, which lost 3 bases and 9 bases, there was a span of 12 bases. The germline gives CDR1 SGHTA, CDR2 FQGNSA. The DNA of the CDR3 is TGTGCCAGCAGCTTTCAGGTTGCCAGTGAGCAGTTCTTC. This translates into CASSFQVASEQFF.

The rearrangement links TRBV24-1 to TRBJ2-5; maybe TRBD1 (6 bases). Germline CDR1 reads KGHDR; CDR2 reads SFDVKD. Trimming left V 3 bases short and J 1 base short, with 14 bases between. This CDR3 has 16 amino acids. The CDR3 sequence: CATSDPSDRPQETQYF. CDR3 bases: TGTGCCACCAGTGATCCCAGCGACAGGCCCCAAGAGACCCAGTACTTC.

The gene calls are TRBV11-1 and TRBJ2-3; 13 positions match TRBD2. The CDR3 loop spans 16 amino acids. Unmatched junction bases numbered 5, after V lost 5 bases and J lost 3 bases. From germline, CDR1 is SGHAT and CDR2 FQDESV (reference sequence). Here the CDR3 reads CASSQLAGGPTDTQYF. In DNA form, the CDR3 reads TGTGCCAGCAGCCAACTAGCGGGGGGGCCAACAGATACGCAGTATTTT.

The gene calls are TRBV5-1 and TRBJ2-3; 9 positions agree with TRBD2. The CDR3 runs to 16 residues. Germline V CDR1 and CDR2: SGHRS, YFSETQ. The J segment lost 6 bases and the V segment lost 4 bases, leaving 12 bases of the junction unmatched. Written as DNA, the CDR3 is TGCGCCAGCAGCACCGGGACTAGCAGTTGGTCTGATACGCAGTATTTT. Translating it yields CASSTGTSSWSDTQYF.

J is TRBJ1-1 and V is TRBV10-3, with D perhaps matching TRBD1 (6 bases). The germline CDR1 and CDR2 sequences are ENHRY and SYGVKD. This CDR3 is built from 13 residues. Trimming cost V 6 bases and J 4 bases, with 12 bases left between them. The CDR3 DNA reads TGTGCCATCAGGAAACAGGGCCCCACTGAAGCTTTCTTT. Its protein product is CAIRKQGPTEAFF.

CDR3 region: CASSLVGRADEKLFF. CDR3 in DNA: TGTGCCAGCAGCTTGGTGGGCAGGGCGGATGAAAAACTGTTTTTT. The V and J genes are TRBV5-6 and TRBJ1-4; TRBD1 is a possible D gene (5 bases). Trimming removed 0 bases at V and 6 bases at J, with 12 bases between. The germline gives CDR1 SGHDT, CDR2 YYEEEE. The CDR3 is 15 amino acids. The whole variable domain, remainder taken from reference TRBV5-6 and TRBJ1-4, is DAGVTQSPTHLIKTRGQQVTLRCSPKSGHDTVSWYQQALGQGPQFIFQYYEEEERQRGNFPDRFSGHQFPNYSSELNVNALLLGDSALYLCASSLVGRADEKLFFGSGTQLSVL.

The rearrangement joins TRBV5-4 to TRBJ1-2, with TRBD1 matching over 8 bases. The CDR3 has 14 residues. The J segment lost 5 bases and the V segment lost 0 bases, leaving 3 bases of the junction unmatched. Germline loops: CDR1 SGHNT, CDR2 YYREEE (reference sequence). The CDR3 region has the DNA TGTGCCAGCAGCTTGGGGACAGGGACATATGGCTACACCTTC. Translated, it gives CASSLGTGTYGYTF.

J is TRBJ2-1 and V is TRBV11-2; no definite D call. The CDR3 has 13 amino acids. V lost 3 bases and J lost 5, with 8 bases in between. The germline gives CDR1 SGHAT, CDR2 FQNNGV. The chain's CDR3 is CASSFNTNNEQFF. Here the CDR3 DNA reads TGTGCCAGCAGCTTCAACACGAACAATGAGCAGTTCTTC.

The gene calls are TRBV2 and TRBJ1-1; the match to TRBD1 covers 7 bases. Trimming at V came to 11 bases and at J to 1 base, leaving 1 base not matched to a gene. Germline CDR1 SNHLY, CDR2 FYNNEI. The CDR3 is 11 amino acids. CDR3: CADRANTEAFF. The CDR3 region has the DNA TGTGCCGACAGGGCGAACACTGAAGCTTTCTTT.

The V and J genes are TRBV6-5 and TRBJ2-2; 10 nucleotides agree with TRBD2. CDR1 and CDR2 from the germline V gene are MNHEY and SVGAGI. V lost 4 bases to trimming and J lost 4 bases; unmatched junction nucleotides: 6. The CDR3 runs 16 residues. The CDR3 DNA reads as TGTGCCAGCAGTTCGCTAGCGGGAGCGAGCACCGGGGAGCTGTTTTTT. Its protein product is CASSSLAGASTGELFF.

CDR3 in DNA: TGTGCCAGCAGCGTCGCGACAACATATGGCTACACCTTC. It yields the protein CASSVATTYGYTF. V gene TRBV7-2 combines with J gene TRBJ1-2; D gene unclear. CDR1 and CDR2 (germline): SGHTA, FQGNSA. The CDR3 contains 13 residues. V lost 5 bases and J lost 5, with 12 bases in between. The variable domain in full, with the rest retrieved from reference TRBV7-2 and TRBJ1-2, is GAGVSQSPSNKVTEKGKDVELRCDPISGHTALYWYRQSLGQGLEFLIYFQGNSAPDKSGLPSDRFSAERTGGSVSTLTIQRTQQEDSAVYLCASSVATTYGYTFGSGTRLTVV.

This chain joins TRBV19 and TRBJ1-1; D uncertain. Germline CDR1 is LNHDA and CDR2 is SQIVND (reference sequence). The CDR3 covers 17 residues. V was cut by 4 bases and J by 3 bases, with 21 bases left in between. CDR3 in amino acids: CASSTTPARTRDTEAFF. CDR3 sequence (DNA): TGTGCCAGTAGTACAACACCCGCTAGAACGAGGGACACTGAAGCTTTCTTT.

The chain links TRBV30 to TRBJ1-1; 9 bases align to TRBD1. J was trimmed by 5 bases and V by 2 bases; bases with no gene match: 9. The germline V gene encodes CDR1 GTSNPN and CDR2 SVGIG (reference sequence). CDR3 size: 15 residues. The CDR3 region is CAWSRGQGLRTEAFF. The CDR3 nucleotides are TGTGCCTGGAGTCGGGGACAGGGCTTGAGGACTGAAGCTTTCTTT.

The V gene is TRBV30, the J gene TRBJ2-7; possible D gene TRBD2, 6 bases. Trimming shortened V by 0 bases and J by 0 bases, and 18 bases separated the two germline ends. The CDR3 loop spans 17 amino acids. Germline V gene lookup returns CDR1 GTSNPN and CDR2 SVGIG (reference sequence). The CDR3 region is CAWSVPSGFSSSYEQYF. CDR3 nucleotides: TGTGCCTGGAGTGTACCCAGCGGGTTCTCTAGCTCCTACGAGCAGTACTTC.

The V and J genes are TRBV7-3 and TRBJ2-2; a weak D match, TRBD1 (6 bases). CDR3 length equals 13 residues. The germline V gene encodes CDR1 SGHTA and CDR2 FQGTGA. Between the trimmed V and J ends, which lost 5 bases and 4 bases, there was a span of 8 bases. CDR3 coding DNA: TGTGCCAGCAGCCCCAGGGGCACCGGGGAGCTGTTTTTT. It translates to CASSPRGTGELFF.

V usage is TRBV11-2 and J usage is TRBJ2-1, with TRBD1 as a possible D gene (5 bases). With 2 bases removed from V and 12 bases from J, the gap between germline ends came to 14 bases. This CDR3 contains 13 residues. The germline CDR1 and CDR2 sequences are SGHAT and FQNNGV. For the CDR3, the DNA is TGTGCCAGCAGCTTAATTGGGCCAAGGGGGCAGTTCTTC. Amino acid sequence: CASSLIGPRGQFF.

The chain uses TRBV30 and TRBJ1-2; the D gene is possibly TRBD1 (6 bases). Germline V gives CDR1 GTSNPN, CDR2 SVGIG (reference sequence). The V gene lost 3 bases and the J gene lost 8 bases, with 13 bases spanning the gap. The CDR3 loop spans 12 amino acids. CDR3 in amino acids: CAWSRGTTGYTF. CDR3 in DNA: TGTGCCTGGAGCAGGGGAACCACCGGCTACACCTTC.

This clone was recorded only once. CDR3 sequence: CASTITGTGLNTEAFF. CDR3 in DNA: TGTGCCAGCACCATTACCGGGACAGGGCTGAACACTGAAGCTTTCTTT. The chain combines TRBV5-5 with TRBJ1-1, with 9 bases identical to TRBD1. The CDR3 totals 16 residues. Germline trimming cut 6 bases from V and 0 bases from J; bases unmatched to any gene: 9. Germline assignment: CDR1 SGHKS and CDR2 YYEKEE (reference sequence).

This clone was picked up a small number of times. This chain connects TRBV29-1 to TRBJ1-2; D is undetermined. The CDR3 covers 14 residues. V lost 4 bases, J lost 3 bases, and 15 bases lay in between. Germline V gene lookup returns CDR1 SQVTM and CDR2 ANQGSEA. CDR3 amino acids: CSVAYSQTHYGYTF. CDR3 bases: TGCAGCGTTGCTTACTCACAGACCCACTATGGCTACACCTTC. Full variable domain (remainder filled in from reference TRBV29-1 and TRBJ1-2): SAVISQKPSRDICQRGTSLTIQCQVDSQVTMMFWYRQQPGQSLTLIATANQGSEATYESGFVIDKFPISRPNLTFSTLTVSNMSPEDSSIYLCSVAYSQTHYGYTFGSGTRLTVV.